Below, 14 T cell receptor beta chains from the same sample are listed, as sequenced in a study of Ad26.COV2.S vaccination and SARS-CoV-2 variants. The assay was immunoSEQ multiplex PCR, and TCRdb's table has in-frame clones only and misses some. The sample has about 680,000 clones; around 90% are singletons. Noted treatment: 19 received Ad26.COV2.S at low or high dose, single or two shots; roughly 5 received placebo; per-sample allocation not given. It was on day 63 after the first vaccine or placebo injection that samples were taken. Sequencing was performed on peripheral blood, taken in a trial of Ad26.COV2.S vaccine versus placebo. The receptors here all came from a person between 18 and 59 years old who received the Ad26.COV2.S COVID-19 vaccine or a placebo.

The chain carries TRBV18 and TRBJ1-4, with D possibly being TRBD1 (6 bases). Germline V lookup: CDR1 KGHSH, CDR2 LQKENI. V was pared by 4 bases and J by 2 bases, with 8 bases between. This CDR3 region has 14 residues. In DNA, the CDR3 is TGTGCCAGCTCACGGACAGCGACTAATGAAAAACTGTTTTTT. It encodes CASSRTATNEKLFF.

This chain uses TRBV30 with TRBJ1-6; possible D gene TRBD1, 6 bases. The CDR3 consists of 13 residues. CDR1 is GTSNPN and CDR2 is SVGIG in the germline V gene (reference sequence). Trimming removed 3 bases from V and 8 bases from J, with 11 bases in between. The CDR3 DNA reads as TGTGCCTGGAGCAGGGGTATGGATTCACCCCTCCACTTT. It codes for CAWSRGMDSPLHF. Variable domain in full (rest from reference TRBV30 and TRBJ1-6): SQTIHQWPATLVQPVGSPLSLECTVEGTSNPNLYWYRQAAGRGLQLLFYSVGIGQISSEVPQNLSASRPQDRQFILSSKKLLLSDSGFYLCAWSRGMDSPLHFGNGTRLTVT.

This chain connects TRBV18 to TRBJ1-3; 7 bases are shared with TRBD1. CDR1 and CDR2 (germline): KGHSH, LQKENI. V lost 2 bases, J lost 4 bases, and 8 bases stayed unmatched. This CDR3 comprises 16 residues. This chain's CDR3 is CASSPNQGEAGNTIYF. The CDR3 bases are TGTGCCAGCTCACCAAACCAGGGGGAAGCGGGAAACACCATATATTTT.

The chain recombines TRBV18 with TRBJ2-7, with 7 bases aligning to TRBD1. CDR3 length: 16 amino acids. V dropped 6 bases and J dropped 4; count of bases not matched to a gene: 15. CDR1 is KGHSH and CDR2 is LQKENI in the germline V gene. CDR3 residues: CASSLRDSDPTYEQYF. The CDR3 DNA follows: TGTGCCAGCTCTCTCCGGGACAGTGACCCTACTTACGAGCAGTACTTC.

The CDR3 region is CASSQEVTGGEQYF. In DNA, the CDR3 is TGTGCCAGCAGCCAAGAAGTTACAGGGGGTGAGCAGTACTTC. This chain uses TRBV3-1 (or the pseudogene TRBV3-2) with TRBJ2-7; 8 nucleotides agree with TRBD1. The CDR3 sequence is 14 residues long. The trim removed 0 bases at V and 7 bases at J, leaving 5 bases unmatched. CDR1 is LGHDT, CDR2 YNNKEL, per germline (reference sequence).

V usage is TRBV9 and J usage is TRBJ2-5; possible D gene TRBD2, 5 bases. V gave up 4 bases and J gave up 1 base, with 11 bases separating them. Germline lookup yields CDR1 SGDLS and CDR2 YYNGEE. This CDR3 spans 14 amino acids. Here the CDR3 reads CASSPGFAQETQYF. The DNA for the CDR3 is TGTGCCAGCAGCCCGGGATTTGCCCAAGAGACCCAGTACTTC.

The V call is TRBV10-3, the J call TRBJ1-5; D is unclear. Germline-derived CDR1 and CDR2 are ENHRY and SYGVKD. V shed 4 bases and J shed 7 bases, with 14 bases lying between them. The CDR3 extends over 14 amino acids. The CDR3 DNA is TGTGCCATCAGTGGGGTCAGCCAAGGGCAGCCCCAGCATTTT. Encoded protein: CAISGVSQGQPQHF.

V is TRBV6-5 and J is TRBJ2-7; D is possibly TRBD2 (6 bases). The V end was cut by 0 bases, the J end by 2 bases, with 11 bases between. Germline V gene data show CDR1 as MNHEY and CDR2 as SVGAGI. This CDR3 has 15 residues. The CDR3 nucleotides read TGTGCCAGCAGTTACTCGACGGCGGGAACCTACGAGCAGTACTTC. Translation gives CASSYSTAGTYEQYF.

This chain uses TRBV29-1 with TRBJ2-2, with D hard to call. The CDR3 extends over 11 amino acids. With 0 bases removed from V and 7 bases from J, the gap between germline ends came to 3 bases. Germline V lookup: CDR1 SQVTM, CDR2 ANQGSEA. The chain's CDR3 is CSVEDFGELFF. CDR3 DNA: TGCAGCGTTGAAGATTTCGGGGAGCTGTTTTTT.

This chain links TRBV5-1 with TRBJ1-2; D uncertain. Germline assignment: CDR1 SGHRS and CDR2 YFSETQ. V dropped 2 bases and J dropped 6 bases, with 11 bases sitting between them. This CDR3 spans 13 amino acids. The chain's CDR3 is CASSFQEVDGYTF. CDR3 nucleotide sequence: TGCGCCAGCAGCTTCCAGGAGGTGGATGGCTACACCTTC.

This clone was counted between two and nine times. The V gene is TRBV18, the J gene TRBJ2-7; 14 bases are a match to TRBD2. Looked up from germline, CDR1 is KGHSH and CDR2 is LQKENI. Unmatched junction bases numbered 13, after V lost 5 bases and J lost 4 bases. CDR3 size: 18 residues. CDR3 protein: CASSGTSGSALGVYEQYF. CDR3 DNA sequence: TGTGCCAGCTCAGGGACTAGCGGGAGTGCCCTAGGGGTTTACGAGCAGTACTTC.

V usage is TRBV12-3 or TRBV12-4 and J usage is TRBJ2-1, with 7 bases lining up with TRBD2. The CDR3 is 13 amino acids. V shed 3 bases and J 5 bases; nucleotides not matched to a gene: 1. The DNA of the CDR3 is TGTGCCAGCAGTTTCCTAGCGGACAATGAGCAGTTCTTC. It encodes CASSFLADNEQFF.

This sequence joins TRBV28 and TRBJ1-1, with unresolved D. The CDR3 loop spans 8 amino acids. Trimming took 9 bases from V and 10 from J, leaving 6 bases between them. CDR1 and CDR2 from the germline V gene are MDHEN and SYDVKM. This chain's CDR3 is CARVVAFF. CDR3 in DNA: TGTGCCAGGGTCGTAGCTTTCTTT.

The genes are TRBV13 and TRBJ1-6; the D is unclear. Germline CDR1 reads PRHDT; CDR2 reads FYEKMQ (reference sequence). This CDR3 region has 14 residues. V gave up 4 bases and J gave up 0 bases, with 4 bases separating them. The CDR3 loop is CASSYTSYNSPLHF. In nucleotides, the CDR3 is TGTGCCAGCAGCTACACCTCCTATAATTCACCCCTCCACTTT.